This T cell receptor beta chain was obtained from a study of long-term antiretroviral therapy in people with HIV. Study-wide results and caveats: Clones that expanded before ART (that is, prior to treatment) dominated the repertoire at all time points. Specimen acquisition occurred between the mid-2000s and the late 2010s, potentially under older ART regimens.

V was trimmed by 4 bases and J by 0 bases, leaving 14 bases between them. The CDR3 spans 17 residues. The V gene's germline CDR1 is SGHNT and CDR2 YYREEE (reference sequence). Researchers report immunoSEQ v3.0 was run at survey level. Produced via immunoSEQ multiplex PCR; TCRdb's table is partial and in-frame only. In the table there are about 29,000 clones, 80% to 90% of which are singletons. About this clone: Its antigen is as yet unknown.

At minimum, one pre-ART and two post-ART PBMC samples were obtained from each donor. The content of samples before DNA extraction was about 0.9-11 million cryopreserved PBMC. The gene calls are TRBV5-4 and TRBJ2-6; perhaps D is TRBD1 or TRBD2 (6 bases each). The receptor was isolated from a man in his forties with HIV. This specimen was unsorted PBMCs, taken 3 years after starting antiretroviral therapy. The CDR3 reads CASSGGLLYSGANVLTF. CDR3 in DNA: TGTGCCAGCAGCGGGGGGCTTTTATACTCTGGGGCCAACGTCCTGACTTTC.